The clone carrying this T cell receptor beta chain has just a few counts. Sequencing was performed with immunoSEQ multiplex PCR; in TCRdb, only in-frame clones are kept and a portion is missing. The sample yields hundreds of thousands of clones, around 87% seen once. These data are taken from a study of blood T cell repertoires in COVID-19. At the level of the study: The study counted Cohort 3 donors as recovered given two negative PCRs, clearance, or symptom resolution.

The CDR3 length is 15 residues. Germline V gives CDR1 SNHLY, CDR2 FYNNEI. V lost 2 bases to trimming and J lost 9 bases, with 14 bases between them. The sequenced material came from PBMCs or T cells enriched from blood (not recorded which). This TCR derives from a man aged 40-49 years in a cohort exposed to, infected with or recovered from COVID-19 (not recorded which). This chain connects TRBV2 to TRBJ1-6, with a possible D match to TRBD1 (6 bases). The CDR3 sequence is CASSEQGRIGSPLHF. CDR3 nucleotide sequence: TGTGCCAGCAGTGAACAGGGGCGGATAGGTTCACCCCTCCACTTT.